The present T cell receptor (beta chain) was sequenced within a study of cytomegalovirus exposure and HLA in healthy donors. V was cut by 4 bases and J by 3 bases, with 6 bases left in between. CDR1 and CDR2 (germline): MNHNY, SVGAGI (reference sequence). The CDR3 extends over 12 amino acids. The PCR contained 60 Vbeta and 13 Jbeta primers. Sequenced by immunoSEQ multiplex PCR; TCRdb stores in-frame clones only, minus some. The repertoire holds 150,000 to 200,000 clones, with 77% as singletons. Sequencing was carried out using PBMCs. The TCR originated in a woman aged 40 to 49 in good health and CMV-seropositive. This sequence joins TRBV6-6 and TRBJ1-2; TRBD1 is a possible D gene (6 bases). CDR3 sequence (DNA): TGTGCCAGCAGTTCAGGGGACTATGGCTACACCTTC. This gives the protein CASSSGDYGYTF.